Sequencing of this TCR beta chain was carried out in a study of blood T cell repertoires in COVID-19. Study details: The study drew acute and convalescent COVID-19 samples from the United States, Italy and Spain. The cDNA or gDNA used as material had been derived from T cells, B-cell-depleted T cells, or PBMCs.

Source study methods: Reference gene primer amplification gave nucleated cell count estimates. Repertoires were generated with immunoSEQ multiplex PCR, while TCRdb's copy carries only in-frame clones and drops some. V and J calls and clone size are copied from that table; D and trimming were computed from the DNA. The sample gives about 150,000 clones, 85% to 90% of which show up once; over 12% is in the top ten. Germline assignment: CDR1 SGHDN and CDR2 FVKESK. Between the trimmed V and J ends, which lost 3 bases and 9 bases, there was a span of 18 bases. The CDR3 totals 16 residues. Sequencing was carried out using peripheral blood. This TCR was recovered from a woman aged 40-49 years with acute or convalescent COVID-19. The rearrangement uses TRBV14 and TRBJ1-6; D gene ambiguous. CDR3 nucleotide sequence: TGTGCCAGCAGCCACCACATCGGGGTATTATCTTCACCCCTCCACTTT. This sequence encodes CASSHHIGVLSSPLHF.